This passage covers 20 T cell receptor beta chains from one sample sequenced in a study of Ad26.COV2.S vaccination and SARS-CoV-2 variants. Measured with immunoSEQ multiplex PCR; TCRdb has only the in-frame clones, and not every one. Among some 520,000 clones, around 85% were seen once, and the ten largest hold 10% to 15%. Treatment reported: some 19 received Ad26.COV2.S at low or high dose, single or two shots; roughly five received placebo; per-sample allocation not given. The samples date from day 63 after the first vaccine or placebo injection. The sample consisted of peripheral blood, taken in a trial of Ad26.COV2.S vaccine versus placebo. All receptors derive from a person between 18 and 59 years old who received the Ad26.COV2.S COVID-19 vaccine or a placebo.

The chain joins TRBV9 to TRBJ2-5, with D possibly being TRBD1 (6 bases). V was clipped by 3 bases and J by 0 bases, with 15 bases between them. Germline V gene sequence: CDR1 SGDLS, CDR2 YYNGEE. There are 16 residues in the CDR3. The CDR3 coding sequence is TGTGCCAGCAGCGCCCCGCCGGGACACGACCAAGAGACCCAGTACTTC. It is translated as CASSAPPGHDQETQYF.

To note about this clone: The junction shows a germline mismatch at one end, possibly a read error. The gene calls are TRBV28 and TRBJ1-2; 7 bases fit TRBD1. Germline V gives CDR1 MDHEN, CDR2 SYDVKM. This CDR3 spans 14 amino acids. CDR3 coding DNA: TGTACCAGCAGTAGCGAGCAGGGGGACTATGGCTACACCTTC. Its translation: CTSSSEQGDYGYTF.

The chain joins TRBV11-2 to TRBJ2-5, with TRBD1 matching over 12 bases. Germline V gene sequence: CDR1 SGHAT, CDR2 FQNNGV. V was clipped by 7 bases and J by 5 bases; unmatched bases: 11. The CDR3 consists of 16 residues. The CDR3 DNA reads TGTGCCAGCACTCTAATGGGGACAGGGGGCGTGGAGACCCAGTACTTC. This translates into CASTLMGTGGVETQYF.

The chain is built from TRBV5-4 and TRBJ2-1, with TRBD1 matching 9 bases. The V gene end was trimmed by 2 bases and the J gene end by 4 bases; junction bases not matched to a gene: 7. Germline CDR1 reads SGHNT; CDR2 reads YYREEE (reference sequence). This CDR3 has 16 residues. CDR3 amino acids: CASSLGQGLGYNEQFF. For the CDR3, the DNA is TGTGCCAGCAGCTTAGGACAGGGGTTAGGATACAATGAGCAGTTCTTC.

The rearrangement uses TRBV7-6 and TRBJ2-1, with 9 bases aligning to TRBD2. Trimming removed 1 base from V and 4 bases from J; junction bases left unmatched: 8. Germline CDR1 reads SGHVS; CDR2 reads FNYEAQ. This CDR3 contains 17 residues. The CDR3: CASSLGHGAGGYNEQFF. The CDR3 region has the DNA TGTGCCAGCAGCTTAGGTCATGGAGCGGGGGGTTACAATGAGCAGTTCTTC.

The V call is TRBV19, the J call TRBJ2-1; no firm D call. This CDR3 contains 12 residues. The germline gives CDR1 LNHDA, CDR2 SQIVND (reference sequence). Trimming took 4 bases from V and 9 from J, leaving 10 bases between them. The chain's CDR3 is CASSTPPVEQFF. CDR3 nucleotides: TGTGCCAGTAGTACGCCACCCGTTGAGCAGTTCTTC.

The rearrangement joins TRBV28 to TRBJ2-3; the match to TRBD2 covers 11 bases. The germline V gene has CDR1 MDHEN and CDR2 SYDVKM. The CDR3 spans 17 residues. V dropped 3 bases and J dropped 3; count of bases not matched to a gene: 8. The CDR3 reads CASSFRLSGRVTDTQYF. CDR3 nucleotides: TGTGCCAGCAGTTTTCGCCTTAGCGGGAGGGTAACAGATACGCAGTATTTT.

As regards this clone: The sample has other DNA sequences that encode this CDR3 too. The chain uses TRBV29-1 and TRBJ1-5; D not resolved. This CDR3 has 12 residues. The germline gives CDR1 SQVTM, CDR2 ANQGSEA. V was pared by 4 bases and J by 0 bases, with 4 bases between. The CDR3 spells CSVGFSNQPQHF. The CDR3 coding sequence is TGCAGCGTTGGTTTTAGCAATCAGCCCCAGCATTTT.

The chain links TRBV20-1 to TRBJ2-5; 7 positions match TRBD2. Germline assignment: CDR1 DFQATT and CDR2 SNEGSKA (reference sequence). The CDR3 runs 11 residues. With V trimmed by 6 bases and J by 5 bases, 3 bases remained unmatched. In nucleotides, the CDR3 is TGCAGTGCGGCGCGGGGGGAGACCCAGTACTTC. Translated: CSAARGETQYF.

This clone was recorded once. The gene calls are TRBV18 and TRBJ1-1, with 7 bases identical to TRBD1. Germline trimming cut 6 bases from V and 0 bases from J; bases unmatched to any gene: 13. Looked up from germline, CDR1 is KGHSH and CDR2 is LQKENI. The CDR3 is 17 amino acids. The CDR3 loop is CASSHRAGGFMNTEAFF. CDR3 bases: TGTGCCAGCTCCCACCGAGCAGGGGGTTTCATGAACACTGAAGCTTTCTTT.

The chain combines TRBV29-1 with TRBJ2-2, with a tentative D call TRBD2 (6 bases). V lost 4 bases and J lost 6, with 12 bases in between. Germline CDR1 and CDR2: SQVTM and ANQGSEA. The CDR3 extends over 13 amino acids. This CDR3 reads CSVGASAAGELFF. The CDR3 bases are TGCAGCGTTGGGGCTAGCGCCGCCGGGGAGCTGTTTTTT.

This clone is a singleton in its sample. The chain links TRBV9 to TRBJ1-2, with TRBD1 as a possible D gene (6 bases). V was clipped by 0 bases and J by 2 bases, with 11 bases between them. Looked up from germline, CDR1 is SGDLS and CDR2 is YYNGEE. This CDR3 region has 15 residues. The CDR3 protein is CASSVDTGLNYGYTF. CDR3 sequence (DNA): TGTGCCAGCAGCGTAGACACAGGGCTGAACTATGGCTACACCTTC. Complete variable domain (other parts from reference TRBV9 and TRBJ1-2): DSGVTQTPKHLITATGQRVTLRCSPRSGDLSVYWYQQSLDQGLQFLIQYYNGEERAKGNILERFSAQQFPDLHSELNLSSLELGDSALYFCASSVDTGLNYGYTFGSGTRLTVV.

The chain joins TRBV5-1 to TRBJ2-1; 8 bases map to TRBD2. This CDR3 contains 15 residues. The V and J ends lost 2 bases and 7 bases, in that order; junction bases with no gene match: 8. CDR1 is SGHRS and CDR2 is YFSETQ in the germline V gene. CDR3 DNA sequence: TGCGCCAGCAGCTTCGGAGCGGGAGTGGTGAATGAGCAGTTCTTC. Its translation is CASSFGAGVVNEQFF.

The rearrangement uses TRBV4-1 and TRBJ1-5; the D is unclear. The CDR3 length is 17 residues. CDR1 is MGHRA, CDR2 YSYEKL, per germline. Trimming left V 1 base short and J 2 bases short, with 15 bases between. DNA of the CDR3: TGCGCCAGCAGCCAAGTAATGGAAAGGAGGGGCAATCAGCCCCAGCATTTT. Its protein is CASSQVMERRGNQPQHF.

At least ten counts were recorded for this clone. The chain recombines TRBV3-1 (or the pseudogene TRBV3-2) with TRBJ2-5; 12 bases align to TRBD1. The CDR3 has 18 residues. Germline V gives CDR1 LGHDT, CDR2 YNNKEL (reference sequence). Trimming took 3 bases from V and 4 from J; bases not matched to a gene: 12. The CDR3 DNA is TGTGCCAGCAGCCATGGGACAGGGGGCTCCTTGGCCGTAGAGACCCAGTACTTC. It yields the protein CASSHGTGGSLAVETQYF.

The DNA of the CDR3 is TGTGCCTGGAGTTTGGCGGAACGATCACCCCTCCACTTT. Translation gives CAWSLAERSPLHF. V and J are TRBV30 and TRBJ1-6; D call uncertain. The V end lost 2 bases, the J end lost 10 bases, and 12 bases lay between the germline ends. The CDR3 length is 13 residues. Germline-derived CDR1 and CDR2 are GTSNPN and SVGIG (reference sequence). The complete variable domain, with remaining parts taken from reference TRBV30 and TRBJ1-6, reads SQTIHQWPATLVQPVGSPLSLECTVEGTSNPNLYWYRQAAGRGLQLLFYSVGIGQISSEVPQNLSASRPQDRQFILSSKKLLLSDSGFYLCAWSLAERSPLHFGNGTRLTVT.

The chain combines TRBV5-4 with TRBJ2-7; either TRBD1 or TRBD2 may fit D (5 bases each). In germline, CDR1 is SGHNT, CDR2 YYREEE (reference sequence). CDR3 length: 15 residues. Trimming took off 0 bases at V and 2 bases at J, with 12 bases between the two ends. The CDR3 coding sequence is TGTGCCAGCAGCTTGGCCGGGACCAAACCCTACGAGCAGTACTTC. It codes for CASSLAGTKPYEQYF.

The count of this clone is one. The chain joins TRBV19 to TRBJ1-4, with 7 bases identical to TRBD1. The CDR3 runs 16 residues. V shed 3 bases and J 6 bases; nucleotides not matched to a gene: 10. Germline loops: CDR1 LNHDA, CDR2 SQIVND (reference sequence). The CDR3 bases are TGTGCCAGTAGTATTGGGATGTCCAGGGGGGATGAAAAACTGTTTTTT. Amino acid sequence: CASSIGMSRGDEKLFF.

The chain has TRBV2 and TRBJ2-3, with TRBD2 identical over 16 bases. Germline assignment: CDR1 SNHLY and CDR2 FYNNEI. V lost 4 bases and J lost 0; bases outside the gene matches: 7. CDR3 size: 19 residues. CDR3 in DNA: TGTGCCAGCAGTGCGGGACTAGCGGGAGGGGTGTCTAGCACAGATACGCAGTATTTT. Its protein is CASSAGLAGGVSSTDTQYF. The variable domain in full, with the rest retrieved from reference TRBV2 and TRBJ2-3, is EPEVTQTPSHQVTQMGQEVILRCVPISNHLYFYWYRQILGQKVEFLVSFYNNEISEKSEIFDDQFSVERPDGSNFTLKIRSTKLEDSAMYFCASSAGLAGGVSSTDTQYFGPGTRLTVL.

The rearrangement uses TRBV29-1 and TRBJ1-4, with 9 bases aligning to TRBD1. This CDR3 spans 15 amino acids. Trimming removed 4 bases from V and 7 bases from J; junction bases left unmatched: 10. CDR1 is SQVTM, CDR2 ANQGSEA, per germline. The CDR3 region is CSVGVPDRGTEKLFF. The CDR3 region has the DNA TGCAGCGTTGGAGTCCCGGACAGGGGAACTGAAAAACTGTTTTTT.